This is a list of T cell receptor beta chains from one sample in a study of blood T cells in healthy people across ages. From the 5' RACE reads, TCRdb called clonotypes with MiXCR, one entry per CDR3 protein. Here the sample spans approximately 810,000 distinct CDR3 sequences, about 30% being singletons. The source material was blood. The receptor source for this set is a woman of 80 years or more in good health. Both conserved end residues are part of each CDR3. The D gene is left open where the match is weak. Not every row has a clone size; where given, it reads once, few, many or a size class.

v_call	j_call	clone_size	d_call	cdr3_nt	cdr3_aa
TRBV20-1	TRBJ2-3	many	.	TGCAGTGCTTTCCTCAACCCTAGCACAGATACGCAGTATTTT	CSAFLNPSTDTQYF
TRBV7-2	TRBJ2-7	many	TRBD2	TGTGCCAGCAGCTTAAGACTAGCGGGAATCTCCTACGAGCAGTACTTC	CASSLRLAGISYEQYF
TRBV6-2/TRBV6-3	TRBJ1-2	many	TRBD1	TGTGCCAGCAGTAAGGGACAGGCGGCAAATGGCTACACCTTC	CASSKGQAANGYTF
TRBV15	TRBJ1-2	.	.	TGTGCCACCGGCTATCGGACAGCCAACTATGGCTACACCTTC	CATGYRTANYGYTF
TRBV5-6	TRBJ2-3	many	.	TGTGCCAGCTCAAAAGGCGGAGGGGGACCGCTATGGACAGATACGCAGTATTTT	CASSKGGGGPLWTDTQYF
TRBV6-1	TRBJ1-5	once	.	TGTGCCAGCAGTGAATGGGGGAATCAGCCCCAGCATTTT	CASSEWGNQPQHF
TRBV7-9	TRBJ2-5	many	TRBD1	TGTGCCAGCAGCAGGGACAGAAGTACCCAGTACTTC	CASSRDRSTQYF
TRBV18	TRBJ2-7	many	.	TGTGCCAGCTCACCACTACAGGACGTCTACGAGCAGTACTTC	CASSPLQDVYEQYF
TRBV7-2	TRBJ2-4	few	TRBD1	TGTGCCAGCAGCTTGGGACAGGGTATTTTTGACATTCAGTACTTC	CASSLGQGIFDIQYF
TRBV6-5	TRBJ1-2	many	TRBD1	TGTGCCAGCAGTAGGACAGGGTCGAGTAACTATGGCTACACCTTC	CASSRTGSSNYGYTF
TRBV12-3/TRBV12-4	TRBJ1-6	few	.	TGTGCCAGCAGTCCGGCGTTCGAATCCTATAATTCACCCCTCCACTTT	CASSPAFESYNSPLHF
TRBV30	TRBJ2-6	many	.	TGTGCCTGGAGTATGCAACTCTCTGGGGCCAACGTCCTGACTTTC	CAWSMQLSGANVLTF
TRBV7-2	TRBJ2-2	.	TRBD2	TGTGCCAGCAGCTTAGCTCTACTAGCGGGGGGGCTGAACACCGGGGAGCTGTTTTTT	CASSLALLAGGLNTGELFF
TRBV6-2/TRBV6-3	TRBJ1-5	few	TRBD1	TGTGCCAGCAGTTATTACCCGGGACAGGGTACCTCTAGCAATCAGCCCCAGCATTTT	CASSYYPGQGTSSNQPQHF
TRBV11-3	TRBJ2-5	few	TRBD1	TGTGCCAGCAGCTGGGGTCGGGACAGGGGGCGAGAGACCCAGTACTTC	CASSWGRDRGRETQYF
TRBV4-1	TRBJ2-6	.	TRBD1	TGCGCCAGCAGCCAGGGACAGGGGGCCTCTGGGGCCAACGTCCTGACTTTC	CASSQGQGASGANVLTF
TRBV19	TRBJ1-4	few	.	TGTGCCAGTAGTACGAGGACAGTCTCTAATGAAAAACTGTTTTTT	CASSTRTVSNEKLFF
TRBV7-9	TRBJ2-3	.	.	TGTGTCGGCAGCCATAGCACAGATACGCAGTATTTT	CVGSHSTDTQYF
TRBV4-1	TRBJ1-5	few	.	TGCGCCAGCAGCCAAGTCTACCCTCCGGGGCAGCCCCAGCATTTT	CASSQVYPPGQPQHF
TRBV20-1	TRBJ2-5	many	TRBD2	TGCAGTGCTAGGAGCGGGACTAGCGTGAAAGAGACCCAGTACTTC	CSARSGTSVKETQYF
TRBV6-1	TRBJ1-1	.	TRBD1	TGTGCCAGCAGCGACAATTATCGGGGCAGGGGGCTGGCCACTGAAGCTTTCTTT	CASSDNYRGRGLATEAFF
TRBV5-4	TRBJ1-1	.	.	TGTGCCAGCAGCTTGGCCGGGCAGCCCGGAGCTTTCTTT	CASSLAGQPGAFF
TRBV29-1	TRBJ1-1	few	.	TGCAGCGTAGCCAGTACAGGGTACACTGAAGCTTTCTTT	CSVASTGYTEAFF
TRBV5-6	TRBJ2-1	.	.	TGTGCCAGCAGCTTGTGGAGTGGGGGGAACAATGAGCAGTTCTTC	CASSLWSGGNNEQFF
TRBV12-3/TRBV12-4	TRBJ2-3	.	TRBD2	TGTGCCAGCAGTTCTAGACTAGCGGGGGGCGCAGATGCGGAGTATTTT	CASSSRLAGGADAEYF
TRBV6-2/TRBV6-3	TRBJ1-6	few	.	TGTGCCAGCAGTCACTCGGGAAGGTCGAATAATTCACCCCTCCACTTT	CASSHSGRSNNSPLHF
TRBV4-1	TRBJ2-5	.	.	TGCGCCAGCAGCCAAGAATGGAAAGAGACCCAGTACTTC	CASSQEWKETQYF
TRBV3-1	TRBJ1-6	.	TRBD1	TGTGCCAGCAGCCAAGTGGGACAGGGGGCTTCTTCACCCCTCCACTTT	CASSQVGQGASSPLHF
TRBV20-1	TRBJ2-5	many	TRBD2	TGCAGTGCTAGAGTATCCGCGGGGGGAGAGACCCAGTACTTC	CSARVSAGGETQYF
TRBV28	TRBJ2-1	.	.	TGTGCCAGTGCTGAGGGGCTGGCCAAAAACATTCAGTTCTTC	CASAEGLAKNIQFF
TRBV6-5	TRBJ2-1	.	.	TGTGCCAGCAGTTCAGGACTCCTTGGTGAGCAGTTCTTC	CASSSGLLGEQFF
TRBV5-1	TRBJ2-6	.	.	TGCGCCAGCAGCTACAGGACTTCTGAGGCCAACGTCCTGACTTTC	CASSYRTSEANVLTF
TRBV4-1	TRBJ1-2	few	TRBD1	TGCGCCAGCAGCCCCACTACAGGGGGCTATGGCTACACCTTC	CASSPTTGGYGYTF
TRBV7-2	TRBJ2-6	many	.	TGTGCCAGCAGCCAAAGGGGTTCCGGGGCCAACGTCCTGACTTTC	CASSQRGSGANVLTF
TRBV12-3/TRBV12-4	TRBJ1-2	many	.	TGTGCCAGCAGTTTAAGGCAGGGCGTGCGGGGCTACACCTTC	CASSLRQGVRGYTF
TRBV7-2	TRBJ1-4	many	.	TGTGCCAGCAGCTCCGGGGTACCTAATGAAAAACTGTTTTTT	CASSSGVPNEKLFF
TRBV6-6	TRBJ2-2	.	TRBD1	TGTGCCAGCAGGACGGACAGGATGAACACCGGGGAGCTGTTTTTT	CASRTDRMNTGELFF